The subject of this entry is one T cell receptor (beta chain). The clone's antigen remains unknown. Within one base of it there is no much larger clone, and no base qualities were kept. This specimen belongs to a study of tumour-infiltrating T cells in Burkitt lymphoma (dated by TCRdb to 2020 to 2021). Notes on the research overall: TCR repertoire data were compared against clinical outcome, and productive clonality predicted overall survival and progression-free survival independently of established prognostic factors such as age at diagnosis.

Receptor amplification or capture employed the immunoSEQ multiplex PCR assay. The table was pulled from immuneACCESS by TCRdb, which kept in-frame rearrangements only. Such tables lose some clones; where checked, under half of the loss comes from unresolved V genes, and the rest has no known cause. The sample yields about 14,000 clones; about 31% were counted once. Of the sample, 6.2% is held by the ten largest clones. Cut back by 1 base and 7 bases, the V and J ends lie 16 bases apart. CDR1 and CDR2, per the germline V gene, are SQVTM and ANQGSEA. Including cysteine and phenylalanine, the CDR3 has 15 amino acids. Kept here is only the CDR3 DNA, which spans 45 bases and is read in frame from base 1.

This receptor chain uses TRBV29-1 and TRBJ1-4; TRBD1 could be the D gene, as 6 bases match. The TCR comes from a human donor with diffuse large B-cell lymphoma. The sample consisted of tumor tissue. The DNA reads TGCAGCGTTGAAGCGGTAGGGGGGCTCGGTGAAAAACTGTTTTTT. Protein translation: CSVEAVGGLGEKLFF.